This T cell receptor (beta chain) was found in a study of Tregs in tolerant kidney transplant recipients. The repertoire was sequenced with immunoSEQ multiplex PCR; TCRdb's copy has only in-frame clones and lacks some. The sample records about 110,000 clones, around 89% being singletons. The CDR3 is 18 amino acids. Germline CDR1 SEHNR, CDR2 FQNEAQ (reference sequence). The ends lost 1 base at V and 7 bases at J; junction bases unmatched: 15. The study, taken as a whole, reports: Validation in larger populations is needed because few patients were studied.

For this clone: Its antigen is undetermined.

This chain connects TRBV7-9 to TRBJ1-5; 8 nucleotides line up with TRBD1. The source of this sequence is a human donor who received a combined kidney and bone marrow transplant. This specimen consisted of CD4+ T cells from blood, obtained before the transplant. CDR3 bases: TGTGCCAGCAGCTTAGTGGAGACAGGGGCCCTCAACCAACAGCCCCAGCATTTT. Amino acid sequence: CASSLVETGALNQQPQHF. Full variable domain (outside the CDR3, taken from reference TRBV7-9 and TRBJ1-5): DTGVSQNPRHKITKRGQNVTFRCDPISEHNRLYWYRQTLGQGPEFLTYFQNEAQLEKSRLLSDRFSAERPKGSFSTLEIQRTEQGDSAMYLCASSLVETGALNQQPQHFGDGTRLSIL.